Presented here are 27 T cell receptor gamma chains from one specimen sequenced in a study of gamma delta lymphoproliferative disorders and STAT genes. TCRdb re-called clones from the multiplex PCR reads via CATT. The sample carries about 2,400 gamma-chain clones, about a tenth recorded once. Genomic DNA from isolated PBMCs served as the sequencing template. The sequenced sample consisted of blood. The receptors were gathered from a human donor in good health.

This clone qualifies as large. V is TRGV9 and J is TRGJP. TCRdb is silent on the J gene; assignment here came from matching the DNA to germline. The length of the CDR3 is 15 residues. Germline-derived CDR1 and CDR2 are GITISATS and ISYDGTV (reference sequence). With 3 bases clipped from V and 4 bases from J, the junction kept 0 bases outside the gene matches. In DNA form, the CDR3 reads TGTGCCTTGTGGGAGCAAGAGTTGGGCAAAAAAATCAAGGTATTT. Protein sequence: CALWEQELGKKIKVF.

The chain couples TRGV10 to TRGJ1 or TRGJ2. TCRdb is silent on the J gene; assignment here came from matching the DNA to germline. Being an ORF, TRGV10 has a function that is uncertain. Trimming removed 8 bases from V and 0 bases from J; junction bases left unmatched: 8. The CDR3 spans 14 residues. In DNA form, the CDR3 reads TGTGCTGCGTGGGACCAGGGGAATTATTATAAGAAACTCTTT. This sequence encodes CAAWDQGNYYKKLF.

Within the sample, this clone is medium-sized. This chain connects TRGV2 to TRGJ1 or TRGJ2. Here the J gene was assigned by germline matching of the DNA, as TCRdb has none. Germline trimming cut 0 bases from V and 5 bases from J; bases unmatched to any gene: 7. The CDR3 runs to 14 residues. Germline V gene sequence: CDR1 EGSNGY, CDR2 YDSYNSKV. CDR3 DNA sequence: TGTGCCACCTGGGACGGGCCGCTGGATTATAAGAAACTCTTT. Residues: CATWDGPLDYKKLF.

Relative to its sample, this clone is medium-sized (0.01 to 0.1%). V usage is TRGV8 and J usage is TRGJ1 or TRGJ2. The J gene, absent from TCRdb, was called here by matching the DNA to germline. The junction had 11 bases not matched to a gene; V was cut back by 4 bases and J by 8 bases. Germline loops: CDR1 VENAVY, CDR2 YDSYNSRV. The CDR3 loop spans 13 amino acids. The CDR3, as DNA: TGTGCCACCTGGGACCCCCCCAGGCATAAGAAACTCTTT. The encoded protein is CATWDPPRHKKLF.

This clone is categorized as medium-sized (0.01 to 0.1%). This sample also contains other DNA sequences that code for the same CDR3. J is TRGJ1 or TRGJ2 and V is TRGV4. In the absence of a J gene in TCRdb, the DNA was matched to germline to assign it here. V shed 0 bases, J shed 5 bases, and the junction held 4 bases outside the gene matches. Looked up from germline, CDR1 is EGSTGY and CDR2 is YDSYTSSV. The CDR3 loop spans 13 amino acids. The chain's CDR3 is CATWDGPDYKKLF. Written as DNA, the CDR3 is TGTGCCACCTGGGATGGGCCTGATTATAAGAAACTCTTT.

This clone occurred once. The V call is TRGV5, the J call TRGJ1 or TRGJ2. TCRdb is silent on the J gene; assignment here came from matching the DNA to germline. With 2 bases clipped from V and 9 bases from J, the junction kept 25 bases outside the gene matches. The CDR3 loop spans 18 amino acids. The germline V gene has CDR1 VINAFY and CDR2 YDVSNSKD. CDR3 bases: TGTGCCACCTGGGACAAGCGGGGGCAGTTCACCTGGGTGGGTAAGAAACTCTTT. It is translated as CATWDKRGQFTWVGKKLF.

In its sample, this clone ranks as large. In nucleotides, the CDR3 is TGTGCTGCGTGGGATTTGATCACTGGTTGGTTCAAGATATTT. Translated: CAAWDLITGWFKIF. V is TRGV10 and J is TRGJP1. Assignment of the J gene here rests on matching the DNA to germline, because TCRdb gives none. TRGV10 is treated as an ORF (open reading frame) with a function not yet certain. The V and J ends lost 8 bases and 4 bases, in that order; junction bases with no gene match: 8. The CDR3 loop spans 14 amino acids.

By frequency in the sample, this clone is medium-sized. The rearrangement uses TRGV2 and TRGJ1 or TRGJ2. The J gene is absent in TCRdb and was assigned here via DNA matching to germline. V trimming: 2 bases; J trimming: 0 bases; junction bases outside the gene matches: 7. The CDR3 has 15 residues. Germline loops: CDR1 EGSNGY, CDR2 YDSYNSKV. The CDR3 loop reads CATWDASPNYYKKLF. CDR3 nucleotides: TGTGCCACCTGGGACGCCAGTCCGAATTATTATAAGAAACTCTTT.

By its share, this clone is medium-sized. The gene calls are TRGV10 and TRGJP1. The J gene, not given by TCRdb, was assigned here from a germline match of the nucleotide sequence. TRGV10 is an ORF, and what it does is uncertain. The V and J ends lost 8 bases and 1 base, in that order; junction bases with no gene match: 2. This CDR3 is built from 13 residues. The CDR3 loop is CAAWPTTGWFKIF. Written as DNA, the CDR3 is TGTGCTGCGTGGCCTACCACTGGTTGGTTCAAGATATTT.

This clone is medium-sized. Other DNA sequences of this sample code for an identical CDR3. The chain employs TRGV9 and TRGJP. No J gene was available from TCRdb, and it was assigned here by a germline match of the DNA. The CDR3 contains 16 residues. Germline V gene lookup returns CDR1 GITISATS and CDR2 ISYDGTV (reference sequence). With 3 bases clipped from V and 4 bases from J, the junction kept 3 bases outside the gene matches. CDR3 region: CALWETQELGKKIKVF. For the CDR3, the DNA is TGTGCCTTGTGGGAGACACAAGAGTTGGGCAAAAAAATCAAGGTATTT.

Concerning this clone itself: TCRdb lists the protein of a much larger clone for this DNA, which differs at residue 7, so this is likely a read error; the protein given here is translated from the DNA itself. The chain links TRGV2 to TRGJ1 or TRGJ2. The J gene, not given by TCRdb, was assigned here from a germline match of the nucleotide sequence. Per germline, CDR1 EGSNGY and CDR2 YDSYNSKV. J lost 1 base, V lost 2 bases, and 5 bases had no gene match. The CDR3 length is 14 residues. This CDR3 is CATWDVDNYYKKLF. The CDR3 coding sequence is TGTGCCACCTGGGACGTCGACAATTATTATAAGAAACTCTTT.

By proportion, this clone is medium-sized (0.01 to 0.1%). The gene calls are TRGV8 and TRGJ1 or TRGJ2. Here the J gene was assigned by germline matching of the DNA, as TCRdb has none. Germline trimming cut 2 bases from V and 7 bases from J; bases unmatched to any gene: 5. Germline CDR1 and CDR2: VENAVY and YDSYNSRV. This CDR3 comprises 12 residues. This chain's CDR3 is CATWDMGYKKLF. The CDR3 nucleotides read TGTGCCACCTGGGATATGGGATATAAGAAACTCTTT.

By share, this clone ranks as medium-sized. V usage is TRGV3 and J usage is TRGJ1 or TRGJ2. The J gene was not available in TCRdb and was assigned here by matching the DNA to germline segments. This CDR3 contains 14 residues. With 0 bases clipped from V and 6 bases from J, the junction kept 8 bases outside the gene matches. Germline lookup yields CDR1 VTNTFY and CDR2 YDVSTARD (reference sequence). CDR3 coding DNA: TGTGCCACCTGGGACAGGCTGGGGGTTTATAAGAAACTCTTT. This gives the protein CATWDRLGVYKKLF.

This clone counts as large. The gene calls are TRGV3 and TRGJP2. No J gene was available from TCRdb, and it was assigned here by a germline match of the DNA. The CDR3 spans 16 residues. The V and J ends lost 0 bases and 3 bases, in that order; junction bases with no gene match: 7. From germline, CDR1 is VTNTFY and CDR2 YDVSTARD (reference sequence). CDR3 nucleotides: TGTGCCACCTGGGACAGGCGGGCGGGTAGTGATTGGATCAAGACGTTT. As protein: CATWDRRAGSDWIKTF.

Within the sample, this clone is medium-sized. V gene TRGV2 combines with J gene TRGJ1 or TRGJ2. Matching the DNA to germline supplied the J gene, which TCRdb does not give. The CDR3 totals 13 residues. Germline V gene lookup returns CDR1 EGSNGY and CDR2 YDSYNSKV. V was pared by 9 bases and J by 1 base, with 9 bases of the junction left unmatched. CDR3 DNA: TGTGCCACCCAGTCCCTAAATTATTATAAGAAACTCTTT. Translating gives CATQSLNYYKKLF.

By sample fraction, this clone is medium-sized. As DNA, the CDR3 is TGTGCTGCGTGGATCCCCCTTTATTATTATAAGAAACTCTTT. Protein product: CAAWIPLYYYKKLF. The chain combines TRGV10 with TRGJ1 or TRGJ2. Because TCRdb records no J gene, it was assigned here through a match of the DNA to germline. TRGV10 is identified as an open reading frame with a role that is uncertain. Trimming cost V 8 bases and J 2 bases; bases outside gene matches: 10. The CDR3 loop spans 14 amino acids.

Sample share makes this clone medium-sized. Within the sample, other DNA sequences also encode this same CDR3. The rearrangement links TRGV9 to TRGJ1 or TRGJ2. The J gene is absent in TCRdb and was assigned here via DNA matching to germline. Germline assignment: CDR1 GITISATS and CDR2 ISYDGTV (reference sequence). Trimming at V came to 0 bases and at J to 6 bases, leaving 5 bases not matched to a gene. This CDR3 contains 13 residues. This chain's CDR3 is CALWEVRVYKKLF. As DNA, the CDR3 is TGTGCCTTGTGGGAGGTGCGGGTTTATAAGAAACTCTTT.

For this clone: No DNA is shown, since the ends of the CDR3 on it are uncertain; the CDR3 is the one TCRdb lists. The V segment is TRGV11, and no J call was made. TRGV11 belongs to the ORF category, with a function that is uncertain. The length of the CDR3 is 13 amino acids, counting both ends. CDR3 region: CTTVPAGDYKKLF.

This clone is judged large. The V call is TRGV10, the J call TRGJP2. TCRdb does not report a J gene; here it was assigned by matching the DNA to germline references. TRGV10 is assigned to the ORF class and has an uncertain function. This CDR3 spans 17 amino acids. Trimming cost V 8 bases and J 0 bases; bases outside gene matches: 13. The CDR3: CAAWDLIHHSSDWIKTF. The DNA of the CDR3 is TGTGCTGCGTGGGACTTAATCCACCATAGTAGTGATTGGATCAAGACGTTT.

This clone is medium-sized (0.01 to 0.1%) by share. The gene calls are TRGV10 and TRGJ1 or TRGJ2. TCRdb records no J gene; here it was assigned by comparing the DNA to germline. TRGV10 is designated an ORF whose function remains uncertain. This CDR3 comprises 11 residues. Germline trimming cut 8 bases from V and 5 bases from J; bases unmatched to any gene: 4. As DNA, the CDR3 is TGTGCTGCGTGGCCCCATTATAAGAAACTCTTT. Its translation: CAAWPHYKKLF.

This clone qualifies as medium-sized. This sequence joins TRGV10 and TRGJ1 or TRGJ2. The J gene is not listed in TCRdb, so it was assigned here from a DNA match to germline. TRGV10 is filed as an ORF, its function uncertain. V lost 8 bases, J lost 3 bases, and 5 bases stayed unmatched. The CDR3 extends over 12 amino acids. The CDR3 DNA follows: TGTGCTGCGTGGGGTACTTATTATAAGAAACTCTTT. This sequence encodes CAAWGTYYKKLF.

A remark on this clone: It is likely a read error: a sequence one base away is far more abundant. It is unclear where the CDR3 begins or ends on the DNA, so no DNA is shown, and the CDR3 is as TCRdb lists it. This sample also contains other DNA sequences that code for the same CDR3. For the V gene the call is TRGV11; the J gene has no call. TRGV11 is recorded as an ORF, its role being uncertain. The CDR3 totals 16 residues, both ends included. The CDR3 here is CTTVPAGLGTYYKKLF.

This clone is deemed medium-sized. The sample holds other DNA sequences that translate to the same CDR3. CDR3 coding DNA: TGTGCTGCGTGGGATATGCCTGGTTGGTTCAAGATATTT. Its translation: CAAWDMPGWFKIF. The V call is TRGV10, the J call TRGJP1. Germline matching of the DNA provided the J gene here, since TCRdb leaves it blank. Being an ORF, TRGV10 has a function that is uncertain. The CDR3 is 13 amino acids. V shed 8 bases, J shed 6 bases, and the junction held 7 bases outside the gene matches.

Within the sample, this clone is medium-sized. The chain joins TRGV3 to TRGJ1 or TRGJ2. The J gene is absent in TCRdb and was assigned here via DNA matching to germline. There are 13 residues in the CDR3. J gave up 5 bases and V 0 bases, and 4 bases lay outside the gene matches. CDR1 and CDR2 (germline): VTNTFY, YDVSTARD (reference sequence). The CDR3 sequence: CATWDRCDYKKLF. The CDR3 DNA reads as TGTGCCACCTGGGACAGGTGTGATTATAAGAAACTCTTT.

This clone is medium-sized (0.01 to 0.1%) in the sample. The V gene is TRGV4, the J gene TRGJ1 or TRGJ2. Assignment of the J gene here rests on matching the DNA to germline, because TCRdb gives none. Per germline, CDR1 EGSTGY and CDR2 YDSYTSSV. This CDR3 has 10 residues. Trimming at V came to 3 bases and at J to 10 bases, leaving 3 bases not matched to a gene. This CDR3 reads CATWDIKKLF. CDR3 bases: TGTGCCACCTGGGATATAAAGAAACTCTTT.

By share of the sample, this clone is medium-sized. Other DNA sequences in this specimen translate into the identical CDR3. The chain joins TRGV9 to TRGJ1 or TRGJ2. The J gene, left out of TCRdb, was set here by checking the DNA against germline. With V trimmed by 1 base and J by 7 bases, 4 bases remained unmatched. CDR1 is GITISATS, CDR2 ISYDGTV, per germline (reference sequence). The CDR3 has 12 amino acids. The CDR3 DNA reads TGTGCCTTGTGGGAGGTTCGGTATAAGAAACTCTTT. This sequence encodes CALWEVRYKKLF.

This clone is categorized as medium-sized. The chain combines TRGV10 with TRGJP2. The J gene, left out of TCRdb, was set here by checking the DNA against germline. TRGV10 is sorted into the ORF group, with uncertain function. The CDR3 runs to 14 residues. After removal of 11 bases from V and 0 bases from J, the junction contained 7 bases not matched to a gene. This CDR3 is CAAKENSSDWIKTF. The DNA of the CDR3 is TGTGCTGCGAAGGAAAATAGTAGTGATTGGATCAAGACGTTT.